Following are 9 T cell receptor beta chains from one sample sequenced in a study of blood T cell repertoires in COVID-19. TCRdb's table, derived via immunoSEQ multiplex PCR, lists solely in-frame clones and lacks some. Here the sample spans approximately 330,000 clones, 87% being singletons. Sample: peripheral blood. The receptors derive from a man younger than 40 with COVID-19, enrolled during active disease.

The chain's CDR3 is CASSGRAGEQFF. Written as DNA, the CDR3 is TGTGCCAGCAGCGGGAGGGCCGGTGAGCAGTTCTTC. V is TRBV5-8 and J is TRBJ2-1, with 7 positions matching TRBD2. Germline V gene lookup returns CDR1 SGHTS and CDR2 YDEGEE. The CDR3 is made up of 12 amino acids. The junction had 4 bases not matched to a gene; V was cut back by 4 bases and J by 9 bases.

The chain recombines TRBV4-2 with TRBJ1-1, with D hard to call. The V gene lost 1 base and the J gene lost 0 bases, with 9 bases spanning the gap. The CDR3 has 15 residues. Germline CDR1 is LGHNA and CDR2 is YNFKEQ. The CDR3 DNA is TGTGCCAGCAGCCAAGTCTTCAGCGTGAACACTGAAGCTTTCTTT. As protein: CASSQVFSVNTEAFF.

V gene TRBV6-6 combines with J gene TRBJ1-5; TRBD1 is a possible D gene (5 bases). CDR3 length equals 14 residues. Looked up from germline, CDR1 is MNHNY and CDR2 is SVGAGI (reference sequence). Trimming left V 6 bases short and J 5 bases short, with 14 bases between. For the CDR3, the DNA is TGTGCCAGCAGCCCGCCAGGGATGCATCAGCCCCAGCATTTT. This encodes CASSPPGMHQPQHF.

V gene TRBV27 combines with J gene TRBJ1-5; D is unclear. Germline values: CDR1 MNHEY, CDR2 SMNVEV (reference sequence). V shed 4 bases and J shed 2 bases, with 12 bases lying between them. The CDR3 is 15 residues long. The CDR3: CASSSRSLGNQPQHF. CDR3 nucleotide sequence: TGTGCCAGCAGTTCCAGGTCCTTGGGCAATCAGCCCCAGCATTTT.

This clone was detected a few times. The same CDR3 also results from other DNA sequences found in this sample. V usage is TRBV7-3 and J usage is TRBJ2-7; 14 bases match TRBD2. This CDR3 has 15 residues. V shed 2 bases and J 4 bases; nucleotides not matched to a gene: 1. Germline V CDR1 and CDR2: SGHTA, FQGTGA. As DNA, the CDR3 is TGTGCCAGCAGCTTAGGGACTAGCGGGAGTTACGAGCAGTACTTC. Translation: CASSLGTSGSYEQYF.

The chain joins TRBV27 to TRBJ2-5, with 12 bases lining up with TRBD2. The junction had 4 bases not matched to a gene; V was cut back by 5 bases and J by 6 bases. CDR1 is MNHEY and CDR2 is SMNVEV in the germline V gene (reference sequence). The CDR3 has 14 amino acids. The CDR3 coding sequence is TGTGCCAGCAGTACCGGACTAGCGGGAAAGACCCAGTACTTC. Its translation is CASSTGLAGKTQYF.

The genes are TRBV9 and TRBJ2-2, with TRBD2 matching 8 bases. CDR3 length: 14 residues. The V gene's germline CDR1 is SGDLS and CDR2 YYNGEE. Unmatched junction bases numbered 1, after V lost 6 bases and J lost 0 bases. CDR3 nucleotides: TGTGCCAGCACGGGGGGGTCGAACACCGGGGAGCTGTTTTTT. It codes for CASTGGSNTGELFF.

Only a few counts were recorded for this clone. The gene calls are TRBV7-2 and TRBJ2-7, with 8 bases fitting TRBD1. Germline loops: CDR1 SGHTA, CDR2 FQGNSA. The CDR3 contains 16 residues. V was clipped by 1 base and J by 6 bases; unmatched bases: 11. As DNA, the CDR3 is TGTGCCAGCAGCTTAGGAAGTCCCAGGGGGCTTCGCGAGCAGTACTTC. Translating it yields CASSLGSPRGLREQYF. The whole variable domain, remainder taken from reference TRBV7-2 and TRBJ2-7, is GAGVSQSPSNKVTEKGKDVELRCDPISGHTALYWYRQSLGQGLEFLIYFQGNSAPDKSGLPSDRFSAERTGGSVSTLTIQRTQQEDSAVYLCASSLGSPRGLREQYFGPGTRLTVT.

V gene TRBV4-3 combines with J gene TRBJ1-2; a weak D match, TRBD1 (5 bases). V shed 0 bases and J shed 5 bases, with 13 bases lying between them. The germline CDR1 and CDR2 sequences are LGHNA and YSLEER. The CDR3 is 15 amino acids. DNA for the CDR3: TGCGCCAGCAGCCAAGATAGAGGGACTGAATATGGCTACACCTTC. It specifies CASSQDRGTEYGYTF.